What follows are 4 T cell receptor beta chains derived from one specimen sequenced in a study of cytomegalovirus exposure and HLA in healthy donors. The PCR employed 60 Vbeta primers together with 13 Jbeta primers. Assay used: immunoSEQ multiplex PCR; TCRdb lists only in-frame clones, some missing. The repertoire holds about 140,000 clones, with roughly three quarters as singletons. Sample: PBMCs. These receptors were collected from a young man in good health and CMV-seronegative.

The chain has TRBV19 and TRBJ1-1; 7 nucleotides agree with TRBD1. Germline V CDR1 and CDR2: LNHDA, SQIVND (reference sequence). This CDR3 contains 15 residues. The J segment lost 5 bases and the V segment lost 8 bases, leaving 14 bases of the junction unmatched. The CDR3 nucleotides are TGTGCCAGTTCCCGGACAGGCTTGATGGGAACTGAAGCTTTCTTT. It encodes CASSRTGLMGTEAFF.

The rearrangement links TRBV7-2 to TRBJ1-1; TRBD1 aligns across 11 bases. The CDR3 totals 14 residues. Losses at the gene ends were 5 bases for V and 5 bases for J; bases not matched to a gene: 4. The germline gives CDR1 SGHTA, CDR2 FQGNSA. CDR3 amino acids: CASSRTGGMTEAFF. CDR3 DNA: TGTGCCAGCAGCCGGACAGGGGGCATGACTGAAGCTTTCTTT.

This clone appeared a single time. The same CDR3 is also encoded by other DNA sequences in this sample. The genes are TRBV7-2 and TRBJ1-2; TRBD1 aligns across 7 bases. The V segment lost 8 bases and the J segment 5 bases; nucleotides outside the gene matches: 5. CDR3 length equals 12 residues. CDR1 and CDR2 (germline): SGHTA, FQGNSA. The CDR3 DNA reads TGTGCCAGCTCTACAGGGGAGTATGGCTACACCTTC. Translated, it gives CASSTGEYGYTF.

This chain links TRBV7-9 with TRBJ1-6; 12 positions match TRBD1. CDR3 length: 15 residues. Germline V CDR1 and CDR2: SEHNR, FQNEAQ (reference sequence). V trimming: 4 bases; J trimming: 9 bases; junction bases outside the gene matches: 4. The CDR3 here is CASSYPGQGASPLHF. The CDR3 DNA reads as TGTGCCAGCAGCTATCCGGGACAGGGGGCTTCACCCCTCCACTTT.